Each of the 8 T cell receptor beta chains below was sequenced from the same sample in a study of cytotoxic CD8 clonotypes in ibrutinib-treated CLL. TCRdb's table, derived via immunoSEQ multiplex PCR, lists solely in-frame clones and lacks some. The table has roughly 54,000 clones, about three fifths seen once. Source: PBMCs, taken after 24 months of ibrutinib treatment. These receptors all stem from a human donor with chronic lymphocytic leukemia.

The CDR3 is CASTLDRAGNTIYF. CDR3 bases: TGTGCCAGCACTTTAGACAGGGCTGGAAACACCATATATTTT. The chain links TRBV2 to TRBJ1-3; 7 nucleotides match TRBD1. Germline-derived CDR1 and CDR2 are SNHLY and FYNNEI. There are 14 residues in the CDR3. The J segment lost 2 bases and the V segment lost 7 bases, leaving 5 bases of the junction unmatched.

This chain joins TRBV10-3 and TRBJ1-2; tentatively, D is TRBD1 (6 bases). Germline V gene data show CDR1 as ENHRY and CDR2 as SYGVKD. The ends were cut back, 4 bases at V and 3 bases at J, with 18 bases in the middle. CDR3 length equals 16 residues. CDR3 loop: CAISGSKGGTDYGYTF. The DNA for the CDR3 is TGTGCCATCAGTGGGAGCAAAGGGGGGACCGACTATGGCTACACCTTC.

J is TRBJ2-7 and V is TRBV5-1, with 9 bases matching TRBD1. The CDR3 runs 17 residues. The germline V gene has CDR1 SGHRS and CDR2 YFSETQ. Trimming cost V 0 bases and J 9 bases; bases outside gene matches: 16. The CDR3 protein is CASSLDKGNRGRDRQYF. CDR3 DNA: TGCGCCAGCAGCTTGGATAAGGGTAACAGGGGGCGCGACCGGCAGTACTTC.

The chain is built from TRBV4-1 and TRBJ2-7; 9 nucleotides match TRBD1. CDR1 and CDR2 (germline): MGHRA, YSYEKL. With 5 bases clipped from V and 0 bases from J, the junction kept 5 bases outside the gene matches. The CDR3 is made up of 15 amino acids. Written as DNA, the CDR3 is TGCGCCAGCAGCTTCTGGACAGGGGACTCCTACGAGCAGTACTTC. Its translation is CASSFWTGDSYEQYF.

V usage is TRBV7-9 and J usage is TRBJ2-7; maybe TRBD1 (5 bases). Between the trimmed V and J ends, which lost 0 bases and 3 bases, there was a span of 12 bases. Germline loops: CDR1 SEHNR, CDR2 FQNEAQ (reference sequence). This CDR3 is 15 amino acids long. The CDR3 sequence is CASSLAGREGYEQYF. Written as DNA, the CDR3 is TGTGCCAGCAGCTTAGCGGGCAGGGAAGGCTACGAGCAGTACTTC.

The chain employs TRBV18 and TRBJ1-1; possibly TRBD1 for D (6 bases). The CDR3 covers 14 residues. The germline V and J ends were trimmed by 3 bases and 7 bases, with 15 bases remaining between them. Germline V gene data show CDR1 as KGHSH and CDR2 as LQKENI. The CDR3 nucleotides are TGTGCCAGCTCACCGGACAGCGTTACCGTTGAAGCTTTCTTT. Protein product: CASSPDSVTVEAFF.

The chain has TRBV19 and TRBJ2-7; the D gene is possibly TRBD1 (5 bases). Trimming cost V 3 bases and J 0 bases, with 9 bases left between them. Looked up from germline, CDR1 is LNHDA and CDR2 is SQIVND (reference sequence). The CDR3 covers 14 residues. The CDR3 region has the DNA TGTGCCAGTAGTATTGGACATACCTCCTACGAGCAGTACTTC. Encoded protein: CASSIGHTSYEQYF.

The chain joins TRBV5-1 to TRBJ1-1, with a weak D call TRBD1 (5 bases). CDR1 is SGHRS, CDR2 YFSETQ, per germline. The CDR3 is 16 amino acids. Trimming cost V 0 bases and J 6 bases, with 18 bases left between them. CDR3 protein: CASSLELGGATPEAFF. In nucleotides, the CDR3 is TGCGCCAGCAGCTTGGAGTTAGGAGGGGCGACGCCTGAAGCTTTCTTT. Based on the CDR3 plus reference TRBV5-1 and TRBJ1-1, the full variable domain is KAGVTQTPRYLIKTRGQQVTLSCSPISGHRSVSWYQQTPGQGLQFLFEYFSETQRNKGNFPGRFSGRQFSNSRSEMNVSTLELGDSALYLCASSLELGGATPEAFFGQGTRLTVV.